What follows are 15 T cell receptor beta chains derived from one specimen sequenced in a study of blood T cells in healthy people across ages. Alongside a J-beta primer mix, a sample-barcoded 5' primer served in a second PCR lasting roughly 7 to 12 cycles. One entry per CDR3 protein, called by TCRdb with MiXCR from the 5' RACE reads. The sample lists around 970,000 distinct CDR3 sequences; just over 50% were seen once. Sample: blood. The receptors originated from a woman aged 60 to 75 in good health.

The V gene is TRBV18, the J gene TRBJ1-2, with D uncertain. Germline loops: CDR1 KGHSH, CDR2 LQKENI. V lost 1 base and J 5 bases, leaving 11 bases between the germline ends. The CDR3 contains 14 residues. The CDR3 is CASSPRSTEYGYTF. The CDR3 bases are TGTGCCAGCTCACCACGGTCAACTGAATATGGCTACACCTTC.

This clonotype has only a few counts. The gene calls are TRBV20-1 and TRBJ1-5, with D perhaps TRBD1 (5 bases). CDR1 DFQATT and CDR2 SNEGSKA come from the germline V gene (reference sequence). V was pared by 0 bases and J by 3 bases, with 15 bases between. The CDR3 length is 16 residues. In DNA, the CDR3 is TGCAGTGCTAGAGATCGAATAGCGGGGGACAATCAGCCCCAGCATTTT. Its translation: CSARDRIAGDNQPQHF.

The table lists this clonotype with a few counts. The V call is TRBV25-1, the J call TRBJ2-1; D gene unclear. V lost 0 bases and J lost 6, with 12 bases in between. The germline CDR1 and CDR2 sequences are MGHDK and SYGVNS. The CDR3 sequence is 15 residues long. CDR3 bases: TGTGCCAGCAGTGAATACTCAGGCTTACTCAATGAGCAGTTCTTC. It is translated as CASSEYSGLLNEQFF.

The V and J genes are TRBV20-1 and TRBJ2-3, with 7 bases matching TRBD2. Germline CDR1 and CDR2: DFQATT and SNEGSKA (reference sequence). This CDR3 has 15 amino acids. J was trimmed by 3 bases and V by 3 bases; bases with no gene match: 9. CDR3 sequence: CSASSRAGRTDTQYF. The CDR3 coding sequence is TGCAGTGCTAGCAGTCGAGCGGGGAGAACAGATACGCAGTATTTT.

The V call is TRBV11-2, the J call TRBJ2-3; 12 nucleotides align to TRBD2. The CDR3 is 16 residues long. CDR1 SGHAT and CDR2 FQNNGV come from the germline V gene. Losses at the gene ends were 5 bases for V and 10 bases for J; bases not matched to a gene: 13. This CDR3 reads CASSALTSGRVYAQYF. DNA for the CDR3: TGTGCCAGCAGCGCGTTGACTAGCGGGAGAGTTTATGCGCAGTATTTT. The full variable domain, in which reference TRBV11-2 and TRBJ2-3 provide the parts outside the CDR3, is EAGVAQSPRYKIIEKRQSVAFWCNPISGHATLYWYQQILGQGPKLLIQFQNNGVVDDSQLPKDRFSAERLKGVDSTLKIQPAKLEDSAVYLCASSALTSGRVYAQYFGPGTRLTVL.

This chain connects TRBV5-1 to TRBJ2-3, with D possibly being TRBD2 (5 bases). This CDR3 has 16 residues. Trimming took 3 bases from V and 7 from J, leaving 21 bases between them. From germline, CDR1 is SGHRS and CDR2 YFSETQ. CDR3 loop: CASSSVSGSPSNTQYF. Written as DNA, the CDR3 is TGCGCCAGCAGCTCGGTATCGGGATCGCCCTCGAATACGCAGTATTTT. Combining the CDR3 with reference TRBV5-1 and TRBJ2-3 gives the whole variable domain KAGVTQTPRYLIKTRGQQVTLSCSPISGHRSVSWYQQTPGQGLQFLFEYFSETQRNKGNFPGRFSGRQFSNSRSEMNVSTLELGDSALYLCASSSVSGSPSNTQYFGPGTRLTVL.

The chain carries TRBV7-8 and TRBJ1-2; D remains unclear. Trimming stripped 5 bases from V and 2 bases from J, with 18 bases between. Germline V gene lookup returns CDR1 SGHVS and CDR2 FQNEAQ. This CDR3 has 16 residues. CDR3 coding DNA: TGTGCCAGCAGCCCAAGCAGACTAGCGGGAAACTATGGCTACACCTTC. It encodes CASSPSRLAGNYGYTF.

The rearrangement joins TRBV28 to TRBJ2-6; no definite D call. Germline values: CDR1 MDHEN, CDR2 SYDVKM. V lost 0 bases to trimming and J lost 1 base, with 13 bases between them. The CDR3 extends over 18 amino acids. The DNA of the CDR3 is TGTGCCAGCAGTTTATGGTGGAGTGGGTCTTCTGGGGCCAACGTCCTGACTTTC. This translates into CASSLWWSGSSGANVLTF. Variable domain in full (rest from reference TRBV28 and TRBJ2-6): DVKVTQSSRYLVKRTGEKVFLECVQDMDHENMFWYRQDPGLGLRLIYFSYDVKMKEKGDIPEGYSVSREKKERFSLILESASTNQTSMYLCASSLWWSGSSGANVLTFGAGSRLTVL.

This clonotype has more than one count but fewer than ten. The rearrangement uses TRBV21-1 and TRBJ2-5. TRBV21-1 is an annotated pseudogene. This CDR3 is 14 amino acids long. The CDR3 DNA reads as TGTGCCAGCAGCAAGACAATCGGCGTAGAGACCCAGTACTTC. Translated: CASSKTIGVETQYF.

The chain carries TRBV6-2 or TRBV6-3 and TRBJ2-7; 10 bases are shared with TRBD1. The trim removed 0 bases at V and 3 bases at J, leaving 14 bases unmatched. The germline V gene encodes CDR1 MNHEY and CDR2 SVGEGT. CDR3 length: 19 amino acids. The DNA for the CDR3 is TGTGCCAGCAGTTACTCTAGAGCCCGGGACAGGGGATTCCACTACGAGCAGTACTTC. As protein: CASSYSRARDRGFHYEQYF.

As regards this clonotype: Possible read error: a much larger clone is one base away. The chain carries TRBV7-2 and TRBJ1-2; 8 bases line up with TRBD1. The CDR3 covers 14 residues. Looked up from germline, CDR1 is SGHTA and CDR2 is FQGNSA. The CDR3 loop is CAGSTPGGFWGYTF. DNA of the CDR3: TGTGCCGGCAGCACTCCAGGGGGCTTCTGGGGCTACACCTTC.

J is TRBJ2-4 and V is TRBV5-6, with 7 bases identical to TRBD2. TRBJ2-7 matches the DNA end more closely, so the J call is doubtful. The CDR3 covers 14 residues. Germline CDR1 reads SGHDT; CDR2 reads YYEEEE. CDR3 residues: CASSLFERGYEQYF. CDR3 in DNA: TGTGCCAGCAGCTTGTTCGAGCGGGGCTACGAGCAGTACTTC.

This clonotype has just a few counts. The rearrangement uses TRBV14 and TRBJ1-2; TRBD1 aligns across 7 bases. The trim removed 4 bases at V and 5 bases at J, leaving 4 bases unmatched. This CDR3 spans 13 amino acids. Germline loops: CDR1 SGHDN, CDR2 FVKESK. The DNA of the CDR3 is TGTGCCAGCAGCCCCATCAGGGGGTATGGCTACACCTTC. Translating gives CASSPIRGYGYTF.

This sequence joins TRBV20-1 and TRBJ1-5, with D perhaps TRBD1 (6 bases). Per the germline V gene, CDR1 is DFQATT and CDR2 is SNEGSKA (reference sequence). The CDR3 consists of 14 residues. With 2 bases removed from V and 4 bases from J, the gap between germline ends came to 12 bases. The CDR3 reads CSARRQVANQPQHF. The CDR3 bases are TGCAGTGCTAGACGACAGGTAGCAAATCAGCCCCAGCATTTT.

The gene calls are TRBV5-1 and TRBJ2-4; D uncertain. The DNA end is more similar to TRBJ2-7, so the J call may be wrong. The germline CDR1 and CDR2 sequences are SGHRS and YFSETQ. The CDR3 extends over 13 amino acids. The CDR3 bases are TGCGCCAGCAGCTTGAATATGGGTTTCGAGCAGTACTTC. Translating gives CASSLNMGFEQYF.